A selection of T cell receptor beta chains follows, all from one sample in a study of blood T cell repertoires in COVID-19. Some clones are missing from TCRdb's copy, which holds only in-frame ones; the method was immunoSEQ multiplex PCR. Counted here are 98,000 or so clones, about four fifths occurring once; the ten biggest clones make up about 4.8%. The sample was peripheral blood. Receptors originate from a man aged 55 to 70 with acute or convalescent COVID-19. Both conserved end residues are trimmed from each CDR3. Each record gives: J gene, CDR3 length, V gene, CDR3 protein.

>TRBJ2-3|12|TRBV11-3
ASSSGTNTDTQY
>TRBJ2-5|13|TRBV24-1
ATSDYLRGQETQY
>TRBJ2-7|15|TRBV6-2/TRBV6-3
ASSSLPGQGTPYEQY
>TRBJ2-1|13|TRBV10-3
AISDAGTSEDEQF
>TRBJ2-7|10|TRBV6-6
ASRQGWYEQY
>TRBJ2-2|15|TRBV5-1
ASSLAWDRGRTGELF
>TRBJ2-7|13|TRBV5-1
ASSLARGTSYEQY
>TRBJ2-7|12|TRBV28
ASSSGLAGREQY
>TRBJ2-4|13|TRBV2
ASSDRQGASGIQY
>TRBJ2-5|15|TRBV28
ASSGWGLAHTRETQY
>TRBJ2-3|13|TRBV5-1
ASSPGLTSTDTQY
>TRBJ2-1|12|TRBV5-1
ASSTGLPHNEQF
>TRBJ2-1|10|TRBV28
ASRRGYNEQF
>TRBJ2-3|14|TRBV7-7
ASSLGVAGGGDTQY
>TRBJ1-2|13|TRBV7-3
ASSPTGGNNYGYT
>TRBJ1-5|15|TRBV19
ASINLQGTIGAGPQH
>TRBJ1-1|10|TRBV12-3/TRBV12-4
ASSFPLTEAF
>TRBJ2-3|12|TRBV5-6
ASSLGGQGDTQY
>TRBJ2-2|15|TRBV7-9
ATGTARLAGDTGELF
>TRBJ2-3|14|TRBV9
ASSPGGAALTDTQY
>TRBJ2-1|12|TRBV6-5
ASSKPTSGNEQF
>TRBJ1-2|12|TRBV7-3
ASSPGGSNYGYT
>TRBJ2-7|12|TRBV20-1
SASTSGIPYEQY
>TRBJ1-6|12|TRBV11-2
ASSSGTGNSPLH
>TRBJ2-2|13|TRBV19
ASRYRTDGAGELF
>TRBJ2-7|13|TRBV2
ASSALRSTTYEQY
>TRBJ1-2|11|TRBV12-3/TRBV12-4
ASLVGGGGGYT
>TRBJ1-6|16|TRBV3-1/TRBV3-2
ASSQDFVGMTDNSPLH
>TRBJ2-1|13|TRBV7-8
ASSSRLAGDNEQF
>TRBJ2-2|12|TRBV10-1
ASSQQSNTGELF
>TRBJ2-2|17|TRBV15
ATSRDGPRRITNTGELF
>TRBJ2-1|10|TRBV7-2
ASSPQGNEQF
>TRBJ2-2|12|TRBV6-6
ASSYGGRFGELF
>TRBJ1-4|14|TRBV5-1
ASSFLSQGPGEKLF